This passage covers 21 T cell receptor beta chains from one sample sequenced in a study of shared clonotypes between healthy human individuals. Using immunoSEQ multiplex PCR, the repertoire was profiled, and TCRdb retains in-frame clones only, with some absent. The sample consists of about 2.4 million clones, more than 80% of them appearing once. Source material: naive CD4+ T cells sorted from blood. Described subset: CD45RA+ positively selected. These receptors all come from a man aged 18 to 35 in good health.

The chain couples TRBV19 to TRBJ2-1; 9 nucleotides match TRBD2. CDR3 length: 16 residues. V lost 5 bases, J lost 2 bases, and 7 bases stayed unmatched. The germline CDR1 and CDR2 sequences are LNHDA and SQIVND (reference sequence). The CDR3 bases are TGTGCCAGTAGTCACACCACTAGCGGGCCCTACAATGAGCAGTTCTTC. Translation gives CASSHTTSGPYNEQFF.

The chain is built from TRBV10-3 and TRBJ1-2, with TRBD1 identical over 7 bases. J gave up 2 bases and V 8 bases, and 2 bases lay outside the gene matches. The CDR3 runs to 12 residues. Per germline, CDR1 ENHRY and CDR2 SYGVKD. The CDR3 nucleotides read TGTGCCATCCTGACAGGGAACTATGGCTACACCTTC. It is translated as CAILTGNYGYTF.

The genes are TRBV6-1 and TRBJ2-2; 9 positions match TRBD1. Germline-derived CDR1 and CDR2 are MNHNS and SASEGT. V was clipped by 0 bases and J by 1 base; unmatched bases: 6. The CDR3 length is 18 residues. The CDR3 loop is CASSEAPGQGVNTGELFF. CDR3 coding DNA: TGTGCCAGCAGTGAAGCCCCGGGACAGGGAGTGAACACCGGGGAGCTGTTTTTT.

The V gene is TRBV28, the J gene TRBJ2-3; possibly TRBD2 for D (6 bases). Trimming removed 5 bases from V and 11 bases from J, with 23 bases in between. The germline CDR1 and CDR2 sequences are MDHEN and SYDVKM. The CDR3 spans 15 residues. In DNA, the CDR3 is TGTGCCAGCAGTCTTGCAGGGACTCCCCAGTATGGGCAGTATTTT. It translates to CASSLAGTPQYGQYF. The whole variable domain, filled in from reference TRBV28 and TRBJ2-3, reads DVKVTQSSRYLVKRTGEKVFLECVQDMDHENMFWYRQDPGLGLRLIYFSYDVKMKEKGDIPEGYSVSREKKERFSLILESASTNQTSMYLCASSLAGTPQYGQYFGPGTRLTVL.

The chain uses TRBV7-2 and TRBJ2-7; 8 bases fit TRBD1. V gave up 4 bases and J gave up 7 bases; unmatched junction bases: 6. The CDR3 has 13 amino acids. The germline V gene encodes CDR1 SGHTA and CDR2 FQGNSA. CDR3 protein: CASSSDRAGEQYF. In DNA form, the CDR3 reads TGTGCCAGCAGCTCGGACAGGGCGGGGGAGCAGTACTTC.

The V gene is TRBV4-3, the J gene TRBJ2-1; TRBD2 matches 10 bases. Germline assignment: CDR1 LGHNA and CDR2 YSLEER. J gave up 8 bases and V 6 bases, and 13 bases lay outside the gene matches. This CDR3 is built from 16 residues. Written as DNA, the CDR3 is TGCGCCAGCAGTCAGACTAGCGGGCGTTTAGGGGATGAGCAGTTCTTC. The encoded protein is CASSQTSGRLGDEQFF.

CDR3 residues: CASSLDEPRPNTEAFF. CDR3 nucleotide sequence: TGTGCCAGCAGCTTAGACGAGCCTCGTCCGAACACTGAAGCTTTCTTT. The gene calls are TRBV7-9 and TRBJ1-1; D is unresolved. Trimming pared 1 base from V and 1 base from J, leaving 13 bases between. The CDR3 extends over 16 amino acids. Germline-derived CDR1 and CDR2 are SEHNR and FQNEAQ (reference sequence).

This clone occurred once. The chain is built from TRBV6-1 and TRBJ1-1; 12 bases map to TRBD1. CDR1 is MNHNS, CDR2 SASEGT, per germline. This CDR3 has 15 residues. The V and J ends lost 6 bases and 5 bases, in that order; junction bases with no gene match: 7. The CDR3 protein is CASRAGTGGKTEAFF. The CDR3 nucleotides are TGTGCCAGCAGAGCCGGGACAGGGGGCAAGACTGAAGCTTTCTTT.

The rearrangement joins TRBV9 to TRBJ2-7; a weak D match, TRBD2 (6 bases). V lost 0 bases and J lost 1, with 11 bases in between. Germline V gene lookup returns CDR1 SGDLS and CDR2 YYNGEE. The CDR3 is made up of 15 amino acids. CDR3 residues: CASSVGVAVSYEQYF. The CDR3 coding sequence is TGTGCCAGCAGCGTAGGGGTAGCGGTATCCTACGAGCAGTACTTC.

The chain recombines TRBV10-3 with TRBJ2-7, with 9 bases aligning to TRBD1. J was trimmed by 7 bases and V by 4 bases; bases with no gene match: 14. The CDR3 loop spans 16 amino acids. Germline CDR1 and CDR2: ENHRY and SYGVKD. The CDR3, as DNA: TGTGCCATCAGTGGCCGAGGGGGAAGGACAGGGGAAGAGCAGTACTTC. This gives the protein CAISGRGGRTGEEQYF.

The chain joins TRBV4-1 to TRBJ2-5; 9 positions agree with TRBD1. Germline loops: CDR1 MGHRA, CDR2 YSYEKL. The CDR3 loop spans 17 amino acids. The J segment lost 3 bases and the V segment lost 4 bases, leaving 12 bases of the junction unmatched. In DNA form, the CDR3 reads TGCGCCAGCAGCCTCCCGGGACAGGGTCCCCGAGAAGAGACCCAGTACTTC. Translated: CASSLPGQGPREETQYF.

The chain carries TRBV5-4 and TRBJ1-2; D unclear. V was clipped by 0 bases and J by 1 base, with 16 bases between them. The CDR3 spans 17 residues. Germline values: CDR1 SGHNT, CDR2 YYREEE (reference sequence). CDR3 in amino acids: CASSLAFGRGSNYGYTF. CDR3 in DNA: TGTGCCAGCAGCTTGGCCTTTGGGAGAGGGAGTAACTATGGCTACACCTTC.

This chain connects TRBV5-4 to TRBJ1-2, with 9 bases matching TRBD1. The V gene end was trimmed by 4 bases and the J gene end by 3 bases; junction bases not matched to a gene: 4. Germline assignment: CDR1 SGHNT and CDR2 YYREEE (reference sequence). This CDR3 has 14 residues. The CDR3 is CASSRTGVDYGYTF. CDR3 coding DNA: TGTGCCAGCAGCCGGACAGGGGTAGACTATGGCTACACCTTC.

The CDR3 loop reads CASSPSTGVGRAGELFF. The CDR3 bases are TGTGCCAGCAGCCCATCGACAGGGGTCGGTCGGGCCGGGGAGCTGTTTTTT. The chain joins TRBV11-2 to TRBJ2-2; 8 bases align to TRBD1. CDR1 is SGHAT, CDR2 FQNNGV, per germline. V gave up 5 bases and J gave up 6 bases; unmatched junction bases: 14. This CDR3 contains 17 residues.

The chain links TRBV7-3 to TRBJ1-1; D remains ambiguous. The germline gives CDR1 SGHTA, CDR2 FQGTGA. V lost 5 bases and J 1 base, leaving 11 bases between the germline ends. The CDR3 length is 14 residues. CDR3 in amino acids: CASSIKAANTEAFF. CDR3 DNA: TGTGCCAGCAGCATAAAGGCCGCGAACACTGAAGCTTTCTTT.

The V gene is TRBV10-3, the J gene TRBJ2-7, with TRBD1 matching over 10 bases. This CDR3 comprises 14 residues. The junction had 6 bases not matched to a gene; V was cut back by 6 bases and J by 4 bases. Germline assignment: CDR1 ENHRY and CDR2 SYGVKD. The CDR3 is CAISTRTGGYEQYF. Here the CDR3 DNA reads TGTGCCATCAGCACCCGGACAGGGGGATACGAGCAGTACTTC.

This clone was picked up a small number of times. This sequence joins TRBV14 and TRBJ1-6, with D unresolved. Trimming removed 4 bases from V and 9 bases from J, with 10 bases in between. CDR3 length: 13 residues. CDR1 is SGHDN and CDR2 is FVKESK in the germline V gene. Written as DNA, the CDR3 is TGTGCCAGCAGCCCGGTTTGGGGTTCACCCCTCCACTTT. Its protein is CASSPVWGSPLHF.

The chain links TRBV2 to TRBJ1-1; D gene ambiguous. The CDR3 is made up of 12 amino acids. CDR1 SNHLY and CDR2 FYNNEI come from the germline V gene. The V and J ends lost 7 bases and 7 bases respectively, with 13 bases between them. The CDR3 reads CASNSGANEAFF. The CDR3 DNA reads TGTGCCAGCAATTCAGGCGCTAATGAAGCTTTCTTT.

J is TRBJ2-3 and V is TRBV7-2; D could derive from TRBD1 or TRBD2 (6 bases each). This CDR3 region has 16 residues. The V and J ends lost 1 base and 0 bases respectively, with 11 bases between them. Germline V gives CDR1 SGHTA, CDR2 FQGNSA. DNA for the CDR3: TGTGCCAGCAGCTTAGGGGGGGCGGTTAGCACAGATACGCAGTATTTT. Its protein is CASSLGGAVSTDTQYF.

The rearrangement links TRBV27 to TRBJ2-7, with a weak D call TRBD2 (6 bases). The germline V and J ends were trimmed by 6 bases and 5 bases, with 23 bases remaining between them. The CDR3 loop spans 16 amino acids. CDR1 and CDR2 (germline): MNHEY, SMNVEV (reference sequence). This CDR3 is CASRLGLGGSVHEQYF. The DNA of the CDR3 is TGTGCCAGCAGACTGGGTTTGGGGGGATCCGTCCACGAGCAGTACTTC.

The rearrangement links TRBV5-4 to TRBJ1-1, with 11 nucleotides matching TRBD1. The trim removed 4 bases at V and 5 bases at J, leaving 10 bases unmatched. This CDR3 region has 16 residues. Per the germline V gene, CDR1 is SGHNT and CDR2 is YYREEE (reference sequence). In DNA, the CDR3 is TGTGCCAGCAGCCAAGATCGGGACAGGGGGGTTACTGAAGCTTTCTTT. The encoded protein is CASSQDRDRGVTEAFF.